This T cell receptor (beta chain) appears in the sequencing data of a study of beta chain features in type 1 diabetes. Whole-study results and caveats: Amplification by PCR could prefer shorter templates, with the same effect in patients and controls. In every one of the four CD4+ subsets, TCRB CDR3s were moderately but significantly shorter in Type 1 diabetes patients. Any HLA effect on TCRB rearrangement was left unresolved by small sub-analyses.

Investigators reverse transcribed all isolated RNA, so they sequenced expressed TCRB transcripts. Data came from immunoSEQ multiplex PCR; TCRdb stores just in-frame clones and leaves some out. The sample shows around 650,000 clones, 12% of them seen only once. This CDR3 region has 12 residues. Between the trimmed V and J ends, which lost 0 bases and 5 bases, there was a span of 6 bases. The V gene's germline CDR1 is SGDLS and CDR2 YYNGEE. CD4+ naive, central memory, regulatory and stem cell-like memory cells were sorted via CD45RO/CCR7/CD25/CD127/CD95/CD27. On this clone: Its antigen is not known.

The specimen sequenced was naive CD4+ T cells from blood. V usage is TRBV9 and J usage is TRBJ2-7; D not certain. This clonotype originated in a man aged 25-45 years with type 1 diabetes. CDR3 sequence: CASSVVGHEQYF. For the CDR3, the DNA is TGTGCCAGCAGCGTAGTAGGCCACGAGCAGTACTTC. Supplemented by reference TRBV9 and TRBJ2-7, the full variable domain reads DSGVTQTPKHLITATGQRVTLRCSPRSGDLSVYWYQQSLDQGLQFLIQYYNGEERAKGNILERFSAQQFPDLHSELNLSSLELGDSALYFCASSVVGHEQYFGPGTRLTVT.